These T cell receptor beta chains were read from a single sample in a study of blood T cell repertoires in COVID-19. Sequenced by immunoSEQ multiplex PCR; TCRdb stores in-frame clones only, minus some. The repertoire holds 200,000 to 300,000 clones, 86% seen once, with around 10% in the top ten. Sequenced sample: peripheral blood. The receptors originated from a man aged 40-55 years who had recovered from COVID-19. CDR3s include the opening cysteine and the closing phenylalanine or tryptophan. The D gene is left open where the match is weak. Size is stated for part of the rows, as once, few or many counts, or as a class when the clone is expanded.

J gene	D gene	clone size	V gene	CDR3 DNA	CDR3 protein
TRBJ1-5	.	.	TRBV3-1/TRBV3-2	TGTGCCAGCAGCCAAGATCCGGGGAGCAATCAGCCCCAGCATTTT	CASSQDPGSNQPQHF
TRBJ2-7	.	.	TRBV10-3	TGTGCCATCCGGCAGGGCCACGAGCAGTACTTC	CAIRQGHEQYF
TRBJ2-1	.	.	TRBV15	TGTGCCACTATTGGGGGGTCGTACAATGAGCAGTTCTTC	CATIGGSYNEQFF
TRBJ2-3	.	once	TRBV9	TGTGCCAGCAGCGTAGCTCTAGGGGGCGGGGACACAGATACGCAGTATTTT	CASSVALGGGDTDTQYF
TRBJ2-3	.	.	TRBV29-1	TGCAGCGTTTTGTATTCAGGGTCCACAGATACGCAGTATTTT	CSVLYSGSTDTQYF
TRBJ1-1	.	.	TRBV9	TGTGCCAGCAGCGTAGGGGGGGTCCTGGGGAACACTGAAGCTTTCTTT	CASSVGGVLGNTEAFF
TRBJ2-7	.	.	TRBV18	TGTGCCAGCTCACCTCCAGGGACTTTGTCCTACGAGCAGTACTTC	CASSPPGTLSYEQYF
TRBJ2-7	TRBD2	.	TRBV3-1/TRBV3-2	TGTGCCAGCAGCCCTACGCGAGTAGCGGGATCCTACGAGCAGTACTTC	CASSPTRVAGSYEQYF
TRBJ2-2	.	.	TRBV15	TGTGCCACCAGCAGAGATATAATACGGGCGAACACCGGGGAGCTGTTTTTT	CATSRDIIRANTGELFF
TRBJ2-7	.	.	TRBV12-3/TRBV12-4	TGTGCCAGCAGTTTCCCGCGAGGAGAGCAGTACTTC	CASSFPRGEQYF
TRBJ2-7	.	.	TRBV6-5	TGTGCCAGCAAGCCCCCAGGCGGGAACGAGCAGTACTTC	CASKPPGGNEQYF
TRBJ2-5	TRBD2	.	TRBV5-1	TGCGCCAGCAGCTTTAACAGTCGGGGGGGACAAGAGACCCAGTACTTC	CASSFNSRGGQETQYF
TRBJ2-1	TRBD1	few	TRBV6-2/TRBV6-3	TGTGCCAGCAGTTACGGGACAGGGCCTTACAATGAGCAGTTCTTC	CASSYGTGPYNEQFF
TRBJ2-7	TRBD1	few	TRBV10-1	TGCGCCAGCAGTGACGAGGCCGGGACAGGGTCTAAGCAGTACTTC	CASSDEAGTGSKQYF
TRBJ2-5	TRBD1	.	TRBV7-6	TGTGCCAGCAGCTTGCGACAGGGTTACGAGACCCAGTACTTC	CASSLRQGYETQYF
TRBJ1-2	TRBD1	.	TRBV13	TGTGCCAGCAGCATAACGGACAGGGGCCATGGCTACACCTTC	CASSITDRGHGYTF
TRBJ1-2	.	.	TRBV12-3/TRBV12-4	TGTGCCAGCAGTTTAGGGGGGGAAAGTGGCTACACCTTC	CASSLGGESGYTF
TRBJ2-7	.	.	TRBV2	TGTGCCAGCACACGGTCCTACGAGCAGTACTTC	CASTRSYEQYF
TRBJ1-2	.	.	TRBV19	TGTGCCAGTCTAACCCCTCGATGGGGCTACACCTTC	CASLTPRWGYTF
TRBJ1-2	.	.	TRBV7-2	TGTGCCAGCAGCTTAGCGCCGGCAGGTGGCTACACCTTC	CASSLAPAGGYTF
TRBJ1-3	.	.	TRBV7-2	TGTGCCAGCAGCGTCGGGGGGGCGGATCGCTCGAATTTT	CASSVGGADRSNF
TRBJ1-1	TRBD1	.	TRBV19	TGTGCCAGTAGGGCAATTCTGAGAGGGGGCTACACTGAAGCTTTCTTT	CASRAILRGGYTEAFF
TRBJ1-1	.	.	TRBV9	TGTGCCAGCAGCGTAGCATACGGGAACACTGAAGCTTTCTTT	CASSVAYGNTEAFF
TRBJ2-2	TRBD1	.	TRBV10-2	TGCGCCAGCAGTGGACAGGGGGGATACACCGGGGAGCTGTTTTTT	CASSGQGGYTGELFF
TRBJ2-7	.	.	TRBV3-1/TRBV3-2	TGTGCCAGCAGCCCCGGATTGCCGGGGTACGAGCAGTACTTC	CASSPGLPGYEQYF
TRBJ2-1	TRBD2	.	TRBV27	TGTGCCAGCAGTTTAGTAGTCCTATTCGGCGGGAGAACTGGGAATGAGCAGTTCTTC	CASSLVVLFGGRTGNEQFF
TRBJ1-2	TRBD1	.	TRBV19	TGTGCCAGTTCCGGGACAGGGGCCGACTATGGCTACACCTTC	CASSGTGADYGYTF
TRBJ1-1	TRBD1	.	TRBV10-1	TGCGCCAGCAGCATAACTGGGACAGGGGACACTGAAGCTTTCTTT	CASSITGTGDTEAFF
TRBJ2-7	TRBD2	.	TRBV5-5	TGTGCCAGCAGCATTACTTATCGTCTGGGACTAGCGGCTTCCTACGAGCAGTACTTC	CASSITYRLGLAASYEQYF
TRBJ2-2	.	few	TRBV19	TGTGCCAGTAGTACAGAGGAGTGGGAGCTGTTTTTT	CASSTEEWELFF
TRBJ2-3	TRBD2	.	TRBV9	TGTGCCAGCTCCTTATGGGGGGGTACAGATACGCAGTATTTT	CASSLWGGTDTQYF
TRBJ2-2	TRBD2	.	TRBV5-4	TGTGCCAGCAGCTTGTATAGCGGGGGGGCGAGCGGGGAGCTGTTTTTT	CASSLYSGGASGELFF
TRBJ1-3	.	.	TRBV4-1	TGCGCCAGCAGCCAAGTGGCCACGAACACCATATATTTT	CASSQVATNTIYF
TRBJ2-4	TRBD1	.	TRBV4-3	TGCGCCAGCAGCCAGGGACAGGGATGGGAAAACATTCAGTACTTC	CASSQGQGWENIQYF
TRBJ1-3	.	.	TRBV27	TGTGCCAGCAGCTCAGGGAACGGAAACACCATATATTTT	CASSSGNGNTIYF
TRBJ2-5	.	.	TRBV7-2	TGTGCCAGCAGCTTAGCCTCTACTAGTGCGGAGACCCAGTACTTC	CASSLASTSAETQYF
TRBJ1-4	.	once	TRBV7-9	TGTGCCAGCAGCAGCGGGGGAAATGAAAAACTGTTTTTT	CASSSGGNEKLFF
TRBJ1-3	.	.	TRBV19	TGTGCCAGTAGTGAGGGCGGAAACACCATATATTTT	CASSEGGNTIYF
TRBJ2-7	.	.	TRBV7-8	TGTGCCAGCAGCTTATTTCCGAAGGGAGCCGAGCAGTACTTC	CASSLFPKGAEQYF
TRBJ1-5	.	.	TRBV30	TGTGCCTGGAGTGTACGGGGATTGCAGCCCCAGCATTTT	CAWSVRGLQPQHF
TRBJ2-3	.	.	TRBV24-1	TGTGCCACCAGCGGGGTCGGTACAGATACGCAGTATTTT	CATSGVGTDTQYF
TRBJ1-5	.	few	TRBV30	TGTGCCTGGAGTGGTGGACAGACCAATCAGCCCCAGCATTTT	CAWSGGQTNQPQHF
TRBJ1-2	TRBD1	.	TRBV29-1	TGCAGCGTTCCAGGGGGGAATGGCTACACCTTC	CSVPGGNGYTF
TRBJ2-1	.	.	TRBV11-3	TGTGCCAGCAGCTTAGAGGGTTTCGGGGGTGGTGAGCAGTTCTTC	CASSLEGFGGGEQFF
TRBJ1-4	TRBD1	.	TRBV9	TGTGCCAGCAGCGTCGGACAGGGTGGTGGAAAACTGTTTTTT	CASSVGQGGGKLFF